The present entry profiles one T cell receptor (beta chain) with its context. The entry originates in a study of blood T cell repertoires in COVID-19. Study background: Italy, Spain and the United States were the sources of the convalescent and acute COVID-19 samples. Nucleic acid was either cDNA or gDNA, and it came from T cells, B-cell-depleted T cells, or PBMCs.

In the authors' methods: Reference gene primers were amplified, and this amplification served to estimate nucleated cell counts. Some clones are missing from TCRdb's copy, which holds only in-frame ones; the method was immunoSEQ multiplex PCR. D and trimming were read from the DNA, whereas the V and J calls and clone size are those reported in that table. The profile shows hundreds of thousands of clones, 85% of them singletons. The CDR3 runs 11 residues. Trimming left V 5 bases short and J 1 base short, with 2 bases between. CDR1 SGHNT and CDR2 YENEEA come from the germline V gene. The sequenced sample was peripheral blood. The sequence was collected from a human donor in a cohort sampled during active COVID-19. The chain couples TRBV11-3 to TRBJ2-5; no clear D. The DNA for the CDR3 is TGTGCCAGCAGCCTCCAAGAGACCCAGTACTTC. Translated, it gives CASSLQETQYF. Full variable domain (missing parts from reference TRBV11-3 and TRBJ2-5): EAGVVQSPRYKIIEKKQPVAFWCNPISGHNTLYWYLQNLGQGPELLIRYENEEAVDDSQLPKDRFSAERLKGVDSTLKIQPAELGDSAVYLCASSLQETQYFGPGTRLLVL.